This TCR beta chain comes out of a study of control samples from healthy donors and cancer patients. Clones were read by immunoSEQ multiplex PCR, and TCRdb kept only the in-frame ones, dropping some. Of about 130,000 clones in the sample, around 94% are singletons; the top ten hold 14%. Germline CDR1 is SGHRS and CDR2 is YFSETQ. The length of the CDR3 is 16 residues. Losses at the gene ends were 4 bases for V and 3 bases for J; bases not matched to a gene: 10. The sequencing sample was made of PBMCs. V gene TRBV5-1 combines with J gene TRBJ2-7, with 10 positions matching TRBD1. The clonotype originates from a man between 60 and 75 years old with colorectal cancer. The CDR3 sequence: CASSGRDRGRLYEQYF. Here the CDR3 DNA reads TGCGCCAGCAGCGGCCGGGACAGGGGCCGGCTCTACGAGCAGTACTTC. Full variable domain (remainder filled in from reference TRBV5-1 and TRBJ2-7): KAGVTQTPRYLIKTRGQQVTLSCSPISGHRSVSWYQQTPGQGLQFLFEYFSETQRNKGNFPGRFSGRQFSNSRSEMNVSTLELGDSALYLCASSGRDRGRLYEQYFGPGTRLTVT.